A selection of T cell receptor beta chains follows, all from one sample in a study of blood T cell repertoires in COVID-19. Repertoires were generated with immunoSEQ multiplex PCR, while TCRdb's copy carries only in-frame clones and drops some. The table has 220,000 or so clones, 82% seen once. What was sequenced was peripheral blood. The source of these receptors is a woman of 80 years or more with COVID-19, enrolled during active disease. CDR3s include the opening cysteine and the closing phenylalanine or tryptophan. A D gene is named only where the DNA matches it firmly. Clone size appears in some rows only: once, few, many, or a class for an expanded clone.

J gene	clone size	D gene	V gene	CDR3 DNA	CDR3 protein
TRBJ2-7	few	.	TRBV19	TGTGCCAGTAGTATAGCAGGAGGGTACGAGCAGTACTTC	CASSIAGGYEQYF
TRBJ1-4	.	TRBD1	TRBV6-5	TGTGCCAGCAGTTTATACGGGACAGGGGGTGAAAAACTGTTTTTT	CASSLYGTGGEKLFF
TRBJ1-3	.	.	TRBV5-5	TGTGCCAGCAGCCGGGGAGGACCGGACATCTTGGGAAACACCATATATTTT	CASSRGGPDILGNTIYF
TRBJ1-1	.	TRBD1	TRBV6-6	TGTGCCAGCAGTAGACAGGGGGTCACTGAAGCTTTCTTT	CASSRQGVTEAFF
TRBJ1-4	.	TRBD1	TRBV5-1	TGCGCCAGCAGCTTACAGGGGGAGTTTGAAAAACTGTTTTTT	CASSLQGEFEKLFF
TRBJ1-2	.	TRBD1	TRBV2	TGTGCCAGCGGCGTTTCAGGGGGCGCAAGCACCTTC	CASGVSGGASTF
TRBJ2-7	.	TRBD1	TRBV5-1	TGCGCCAGCAGCTCACCGGGACAGCACTACGAGCAGTACTTC	CASSSPGQHYEQYF
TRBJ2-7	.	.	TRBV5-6	TGTGCCAGCAGCTTGGGTCTATGGTCCTCTTTTTACGAGCAGTACTTC	CASSLGLWSSFYEQYF
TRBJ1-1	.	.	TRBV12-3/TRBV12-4	TGTGCCAGCAGTTGGAGTATTGAAGCTTTCTTT	CASSWSIEAFF
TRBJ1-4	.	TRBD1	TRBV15	TGTGCCACCAGCAGAGATAGGCAGGGGGCTTTAGAAAAACTGTTTTTT	CATSRDRQGALEKLFF
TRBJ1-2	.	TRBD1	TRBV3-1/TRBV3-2	TGTGCCAGCAGCCAACTGACAGGGGTTGATGATGGCTACACCTTC	CASSQLTGVDDGYTF
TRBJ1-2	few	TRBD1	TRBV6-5	TGTGCCAGCAGTTACATGGACAGGGGCAGCTATGGCTACACCTTC	CASSYMDRGSYGYTF
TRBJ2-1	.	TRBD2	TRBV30	TGTGCCTGGAGTGTAAGGGAGCGGGGGCCCTACAATGAGCAGTTCTTC	CAWSVRERGPYNEQFF
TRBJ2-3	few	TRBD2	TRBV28	TGTGCCAGCAGTTTATGGGGGGAGGGCCAAGATACGCAGTATTTT	CASSLWGEGQDTQYF
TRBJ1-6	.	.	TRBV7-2	TGTGCCAGCAGCTTAGAGGGAGATTCACCCCTCCACTTT	CASSLEGDSPLHF
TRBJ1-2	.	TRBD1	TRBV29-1	TGCAGCGTGGAAGACAGGGGGGCCTATGGCTACACCTTC	CSVEDRGAYGYTF
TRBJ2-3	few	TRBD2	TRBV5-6	TGTGCCAGCATACTAGCGGGGGGGCTGGTAGATACGCAGTATTTT	CASILAGGLVDTQYF
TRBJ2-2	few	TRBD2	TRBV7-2	TGTGCCAGCAGCTTAGGGGGACTAGCGGGAGCGGACGGGGAGCTGTTTTTT	CASSLGGLAGADGELFF
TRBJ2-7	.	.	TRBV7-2	TGTGCCAGCAGCTTAAGTCCAGGGGGGCCCTACGAGCAGTACTTC	CASSLSPGGPYEQYF
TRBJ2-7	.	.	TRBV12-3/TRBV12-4	TGTGCCAACAGTTTGGGCAGGTCCTACGAGCAGTACTTC	CANSLGRSYEQYF
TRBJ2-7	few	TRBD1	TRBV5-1	TGCGCCAGCAGCTTGTTGGGACAGGTCTCCTACGAGCAGTACTTC	CASSLLGQVSYEQYF
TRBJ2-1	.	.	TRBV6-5	TGTGCCAGCAGTTACGGAGGCAATGAGCAGTTCTTC	CASSYGGNEQFF
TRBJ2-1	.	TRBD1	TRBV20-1	TGCAGTGCTAGTAGGCGACAGGGCAGGGATGAGCAGTTCTTC	CSASRRQGRDEQFF
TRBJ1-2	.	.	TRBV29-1	TGCAGCGTTGAGCTGGGGGGGCCTACTGGAGGCTACACCTTC	CSVELGGPTGGYTF
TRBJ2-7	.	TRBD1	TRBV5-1	TGCGCCAGCAGCCCGCAGGGGACAGGGGCATACGAGCAGTACTTC	CASSPQGTGAYEQYF
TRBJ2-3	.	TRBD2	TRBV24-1	TGTGCCACCAGTGATTTTAGCGGGGGGCCAGATACGCAGTATTTT	CATSDFSGGPDTQYF
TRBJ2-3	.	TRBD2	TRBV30	TGTGCCTGGAGTGTACCCGGGGGGGGCTTAGATACGCAGTATTTT	CAWSVPGGGLDTQYF
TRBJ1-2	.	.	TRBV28	TGTGCCAGCCAGAACAGGGACTATGGCTACACCTTC	CASQNRDYGYTF
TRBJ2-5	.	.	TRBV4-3	TGCGCCAGCAGCCAAGAGGTCGGTTCAGAGACCCAGTACTTC	CASSQEVGSETQYF
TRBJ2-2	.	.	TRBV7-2	TGTGCCAGCAGCCAGCGCAGCCCGAACACCGGGGAGCTGTTTTTT	CASSQRSPNTGELFF
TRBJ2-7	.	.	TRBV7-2	TGTGCCAGCAGCTTAGTCGCGGGAAATCAGGGCGAGCAGTACTTC	CASSLVAGNQGEQYF
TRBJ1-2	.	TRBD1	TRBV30	TGTGCCTGGAGGGACAGGCCCTATGGCTACACCTTC	CAWRDRPYGYTF
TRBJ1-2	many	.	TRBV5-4	TGTGCCAGCAGCTTGGATACGGGTCTGGGTGGCTACACCTTC	CASSLDTGLGGYTF
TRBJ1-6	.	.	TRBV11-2	TGTGCCAGCAGTTTAAGACAGGCCAGCTCCTATAATTCACCCCTCCACTTT	CASSLRQASSYNSPLHF
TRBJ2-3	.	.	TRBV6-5	TGTGCCAGCAGTTCCTCGATAACAGTCACAGATACGCAGTATTTT	CASSSSITVTDTQYF
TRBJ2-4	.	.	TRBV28	TGTGCCAGCAGTCCAATCGACAGGAGAAACATTCAGTACTTC	CASSPIDRRNIQYF
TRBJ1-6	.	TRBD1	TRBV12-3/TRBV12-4	TGTGCCAGCCGACAGGGGAGTTCACCCCTCCACTTT	CASRQGSSPLHF
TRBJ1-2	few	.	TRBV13	TGTGCCAGCAGCTTAGGCGGTGGGGAGGACTATGGCTACACCTTC	CASSLGGGEDYGYTF
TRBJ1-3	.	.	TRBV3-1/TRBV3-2	TGTGCCAGCAGCCAAGGAGTAGACCGACACTCTGGAAACACCATATATTTT	CASSQGVDRHSGNTIYF
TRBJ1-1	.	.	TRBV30	TGTGCCTGTACAAGAACAGGGAGCGCTTTCTTT	CACTRTGSAFF
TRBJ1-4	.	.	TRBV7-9	TGTGCCAGCAGCCTCCTGGACAGAGAAGAAAAACTGTTTTTT	CASSLLDREEKLFF
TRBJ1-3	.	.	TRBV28	TGTGCCAGCAGTTTACCCAAACAGGGAAACACCATATATTTT	CASSLPKQGNTIYF
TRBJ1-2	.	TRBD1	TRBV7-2	TGTGCCAGCAGCCCAGGACAGGTCGCCTATGGCTACACCTTC	CASSPGQVAYGYTF